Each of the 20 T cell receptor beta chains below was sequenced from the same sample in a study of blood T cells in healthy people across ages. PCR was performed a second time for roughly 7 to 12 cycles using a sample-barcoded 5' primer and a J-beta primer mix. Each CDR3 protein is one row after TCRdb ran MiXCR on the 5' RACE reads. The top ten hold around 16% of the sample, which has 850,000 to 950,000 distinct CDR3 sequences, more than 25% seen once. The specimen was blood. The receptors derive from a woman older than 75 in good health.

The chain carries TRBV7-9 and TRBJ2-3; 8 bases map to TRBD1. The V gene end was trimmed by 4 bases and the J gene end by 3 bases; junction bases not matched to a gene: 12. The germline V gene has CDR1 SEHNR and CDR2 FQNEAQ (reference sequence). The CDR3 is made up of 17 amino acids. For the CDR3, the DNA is TGTGCCAGCAGCTCACCCCGACAGGGGTCGAGTACAGATACGCAGTATTTT. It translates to CASSSPRQGSSTDTQYF.

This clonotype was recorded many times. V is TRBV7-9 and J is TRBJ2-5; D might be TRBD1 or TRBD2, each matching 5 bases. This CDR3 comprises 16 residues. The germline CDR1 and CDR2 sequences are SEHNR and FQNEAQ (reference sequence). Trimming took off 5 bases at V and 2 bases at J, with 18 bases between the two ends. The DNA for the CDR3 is TGTGCCAGCAGCCCCCATTGGGGACGGCCACAAGAGACCCAGTACTTC. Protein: CASSPHWGRPQETQYF.

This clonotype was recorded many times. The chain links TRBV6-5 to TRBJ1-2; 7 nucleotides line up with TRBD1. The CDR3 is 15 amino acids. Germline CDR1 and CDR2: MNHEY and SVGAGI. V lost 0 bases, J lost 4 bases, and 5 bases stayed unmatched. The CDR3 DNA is TGTGCCAGCAGTTACTCGACGACAGGGACCTATGGCTACACCTTC. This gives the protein CASSYSTTGTYGYTF.

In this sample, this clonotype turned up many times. The CDR3, as DNA: TGTGCCAGCAGTTACTCAACCCTGACAGGGCAACGTGGCTACACCTTC. Translated: CASSYSTLTGQRGYTF. The chain uses TRBV6-2 or TRBV6-3 and TRBJ1-2, with 7 positions matching TRBD1. The junction had 11 bases not matched to a gene; V was cut back by 0 bases and J by 7 bases. The CDR3 runs to 16 residues. Germline V lookup: CDR1 MNHEY, CDR2 SVGEGT.

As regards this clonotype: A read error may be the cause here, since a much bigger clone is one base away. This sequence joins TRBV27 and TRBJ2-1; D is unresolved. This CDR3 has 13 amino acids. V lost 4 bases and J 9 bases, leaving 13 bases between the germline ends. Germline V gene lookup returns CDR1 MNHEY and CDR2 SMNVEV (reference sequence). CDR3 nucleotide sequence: TGTGCCAGCAGTTACGCTTTAGGCAGTGAGCAGTTCTTC. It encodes CASSYALGSEQFF.

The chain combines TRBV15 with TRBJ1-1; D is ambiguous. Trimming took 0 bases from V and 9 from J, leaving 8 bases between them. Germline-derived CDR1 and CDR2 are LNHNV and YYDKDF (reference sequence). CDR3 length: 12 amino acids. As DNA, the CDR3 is TGTGCCACCAGCAGAGATCGTCAGAAAGCTTTCTTT. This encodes CATSRDRQKAFF.

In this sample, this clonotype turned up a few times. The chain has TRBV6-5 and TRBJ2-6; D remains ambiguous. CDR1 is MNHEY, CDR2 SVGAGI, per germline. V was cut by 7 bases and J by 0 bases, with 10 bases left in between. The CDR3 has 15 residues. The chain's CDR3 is CASKPNNSGANVLTF. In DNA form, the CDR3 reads TGTGCCAGCAAACCGAACAACTCTGGGGCCAACGTCCTGACTTTC.

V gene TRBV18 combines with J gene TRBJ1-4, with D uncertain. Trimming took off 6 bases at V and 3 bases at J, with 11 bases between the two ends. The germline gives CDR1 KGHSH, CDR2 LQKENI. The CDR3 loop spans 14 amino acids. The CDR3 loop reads CASSRLGANEKLFF. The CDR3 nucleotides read TGTGCCAGCTCGCGGCTCGGAGCTAATGAAAAACTGTTTTTT.

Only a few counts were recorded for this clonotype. The DNA of the CDR3 is TGCGCCAGCAGCTTGGCGGACCGAACGTGTTCTGGCTACACCTTC. It yields the protein CASSLADRTCSGYTF. The rearrangement links TRBV5-1 to TRBJ1-2; no clear D gene. Germline-derived CDR1 and CDR2 are SGHRS and YFSETQ. Trimming left V 0 bases short and J 7 bases short, with 16 bases between. This CDR3 contains 15 residues. Looking up the rest from reference TRBV5-1 and TRBJ1-2 gives the full variable domain: KAGVTQTPRYLIKTRGQQVTLSCSPISGHRSVSWYQQTPGQGLQFLFEYFSETQRNKGNFPGRFSGRQFSNSRSEMNVSTLELGDSALYLCASSLADRTCSGYTFGSGTRLTVV.

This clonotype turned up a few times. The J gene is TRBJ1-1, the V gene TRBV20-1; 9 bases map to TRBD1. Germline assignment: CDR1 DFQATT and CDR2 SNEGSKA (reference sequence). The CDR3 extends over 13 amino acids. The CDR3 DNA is TGCAGGGCTGTGACAGGGGGGAACACTGAAGCTTTCTTT. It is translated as CRAVTGGNTEAFF.

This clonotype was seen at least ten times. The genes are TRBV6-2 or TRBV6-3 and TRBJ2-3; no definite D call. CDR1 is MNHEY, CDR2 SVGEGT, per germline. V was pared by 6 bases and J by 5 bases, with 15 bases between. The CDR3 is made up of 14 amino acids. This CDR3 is CASSLNFPRDTQYF. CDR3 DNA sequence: TGTGCCAGCAGCTTAAACTTCCCCCGAGATACGCAGTATTTT.

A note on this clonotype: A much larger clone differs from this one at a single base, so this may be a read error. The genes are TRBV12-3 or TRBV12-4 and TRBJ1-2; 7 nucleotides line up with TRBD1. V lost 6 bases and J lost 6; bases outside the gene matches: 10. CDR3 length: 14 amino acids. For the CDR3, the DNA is TGTGCCAGCAGCCGGGACAGACCATGGGATGGCTACACCTTC. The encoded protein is CASSRDRPWDGYTF.

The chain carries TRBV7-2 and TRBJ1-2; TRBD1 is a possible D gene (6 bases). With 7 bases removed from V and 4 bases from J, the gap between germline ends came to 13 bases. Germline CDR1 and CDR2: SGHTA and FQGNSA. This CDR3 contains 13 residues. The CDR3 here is CASIQGLGYGYTF. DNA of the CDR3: TGTGCCAGCATACAGGGCCTTGGCTATGGCTACACCTTC.

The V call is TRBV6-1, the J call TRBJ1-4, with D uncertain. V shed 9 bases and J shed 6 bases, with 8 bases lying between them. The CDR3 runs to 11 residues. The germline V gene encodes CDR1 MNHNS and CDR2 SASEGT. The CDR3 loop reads CASFEDEKLFF. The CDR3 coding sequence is TGTGCCAGTTTCGAAGATGAAAAACTGTTTTTT.

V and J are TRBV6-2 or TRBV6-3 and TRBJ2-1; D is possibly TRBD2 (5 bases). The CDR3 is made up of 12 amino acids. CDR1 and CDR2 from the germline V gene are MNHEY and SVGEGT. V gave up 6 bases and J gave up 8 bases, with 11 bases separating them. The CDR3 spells CASRVTRDEQFF. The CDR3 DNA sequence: TGTGCCAGCAGAGTCACTAGAGATGAGCAGTTCTTC.

The CDR3 is CSPVGVGDTQYF. The CDR3 DNA sequence: TGCAGCCCCGTGGGCGTCGGAGATACGCAGTATTTT. V usage is TRBV20-1 and J usage is TRBJ2-3; no firm D call. This CDR3 is built from 12 residues. CDR1 is DFQATT, CDR2 SNEGSKA, per germline (reference sequence).

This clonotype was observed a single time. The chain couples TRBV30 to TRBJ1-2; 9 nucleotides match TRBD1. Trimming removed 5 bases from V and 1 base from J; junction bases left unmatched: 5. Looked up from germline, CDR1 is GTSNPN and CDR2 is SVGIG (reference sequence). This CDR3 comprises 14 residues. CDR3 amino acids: CAWSTGGSNYGYTF. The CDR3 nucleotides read TGTGCCTGGTCGACAGGGGGAAGTAACTATGGCTACACCTTC.

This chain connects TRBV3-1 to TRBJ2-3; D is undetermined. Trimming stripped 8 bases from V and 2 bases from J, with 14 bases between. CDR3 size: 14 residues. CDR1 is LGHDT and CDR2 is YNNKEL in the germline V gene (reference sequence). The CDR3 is CASGLGSPTDTQYF. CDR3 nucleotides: TGTGCCAGCGGGCTGGGTAGCCCCACAGATACGCAGTATTTT.

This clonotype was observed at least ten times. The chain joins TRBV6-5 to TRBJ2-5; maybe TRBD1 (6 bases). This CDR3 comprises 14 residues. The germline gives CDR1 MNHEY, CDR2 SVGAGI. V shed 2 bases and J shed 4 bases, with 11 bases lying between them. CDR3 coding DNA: TGTGCCAGCAGTTACGGGGGCGGATCAGAGACCCAGTACTTC. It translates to CASSYGGGSETQYF.

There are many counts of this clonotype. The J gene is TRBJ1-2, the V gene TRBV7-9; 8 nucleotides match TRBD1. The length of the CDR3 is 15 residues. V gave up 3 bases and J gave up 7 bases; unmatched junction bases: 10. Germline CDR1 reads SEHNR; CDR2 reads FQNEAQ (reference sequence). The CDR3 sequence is CASSFSDREKSGYTF. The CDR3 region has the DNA TGTGCCAGCAGCTTCTCGGACAGGGAAAAAAGTGGCTACACCTTC.